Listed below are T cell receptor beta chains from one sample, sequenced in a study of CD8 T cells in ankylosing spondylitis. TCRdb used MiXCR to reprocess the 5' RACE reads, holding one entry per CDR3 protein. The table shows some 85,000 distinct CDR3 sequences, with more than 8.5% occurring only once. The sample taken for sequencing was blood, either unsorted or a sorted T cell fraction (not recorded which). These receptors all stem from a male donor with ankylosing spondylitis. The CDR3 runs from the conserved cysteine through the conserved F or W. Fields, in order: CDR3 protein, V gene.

CDR3: CASSFPLSPTGSAGYTF
V: TRBV7-8

CDR3: CSVEEKDRGETQYF
V: TRBV29-1

CDR3: CSARDPLASGSWGYNEQFF
V: TRBV20-1

CDR3: CASSLVRNTEAFF
V: TRBV3-1

CDR3: CASSSADREAFF
V: TRBV13

CDR3: CASSGRTGGTDTQYF
V: TRBV10-2

CDR3: CASSLRQGSNEKLFF
V: TRBV7-9

CDR3: CSAETLAGALAYNEQFF
V: TRBV20-1

CDR3: CASSQARREMNIQYF
V: TRBV4-1

CDR3: CSAPRQGFRNEQFF
V: TRBV20-1

CDR3: CATSENAGTDEQFF
V: TRBV24-1

CDR3: CASSSGLLGEQYF
V: TRBV25-1

CDR3: CASMGQVSYGYTF
V: TRBV7-9

CDR3: CASAPGAISQLFF
V: TRBV12-5

CDR3: CASRQGVYGYTF
V: TRBV10-2

CDR3: CASSQDRVVEQYF
V: TRBV4-2

CDR3: CSARGQGQWSNQPQHF
V: TRBV20-1

CDR3: CASSATGVTDTQYF
V: TRBV2

CDR3: CASTQITSGSSYEQYF
V: TRBV2